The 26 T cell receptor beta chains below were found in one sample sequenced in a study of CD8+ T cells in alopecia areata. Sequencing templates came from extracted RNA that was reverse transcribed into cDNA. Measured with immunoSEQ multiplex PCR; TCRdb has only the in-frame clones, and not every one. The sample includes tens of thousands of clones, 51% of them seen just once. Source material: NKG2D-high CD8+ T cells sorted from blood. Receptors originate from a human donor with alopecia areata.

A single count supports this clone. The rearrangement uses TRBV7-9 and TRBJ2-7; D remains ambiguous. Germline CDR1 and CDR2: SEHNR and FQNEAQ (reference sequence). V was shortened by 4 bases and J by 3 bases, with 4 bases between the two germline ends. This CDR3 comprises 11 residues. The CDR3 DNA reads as TGTGCCAGCAGCTCGAACTACGAGCAGTACTTC. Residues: CASSSNYEQYF.

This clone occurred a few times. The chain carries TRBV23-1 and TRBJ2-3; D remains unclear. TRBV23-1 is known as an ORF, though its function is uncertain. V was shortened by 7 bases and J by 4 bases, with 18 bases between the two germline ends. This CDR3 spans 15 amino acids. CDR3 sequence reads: CASTLILRASDTQYF. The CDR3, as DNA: TGCGCCAGCACCCTAATCCTCCGGGCTTCAGATACGCAGTATTTT.

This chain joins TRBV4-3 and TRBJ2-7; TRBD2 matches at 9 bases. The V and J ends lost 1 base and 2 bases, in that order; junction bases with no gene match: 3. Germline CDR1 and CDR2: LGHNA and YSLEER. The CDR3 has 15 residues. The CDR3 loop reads CASSQGLAGTYEQYF. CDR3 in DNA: TGCGCCAGCAGCCAAGGGCTAGCGGGAACCTACGAGCAGTACTTC.

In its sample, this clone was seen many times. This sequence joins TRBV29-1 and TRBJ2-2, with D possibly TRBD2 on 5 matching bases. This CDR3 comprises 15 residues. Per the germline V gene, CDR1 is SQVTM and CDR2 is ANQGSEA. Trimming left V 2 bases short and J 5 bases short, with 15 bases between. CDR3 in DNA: TGCAGCGTTGAACGGGGAGCAGGACCGACCGGGGAGCTGTTTTTT. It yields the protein CSVERGAGPTGELFF.

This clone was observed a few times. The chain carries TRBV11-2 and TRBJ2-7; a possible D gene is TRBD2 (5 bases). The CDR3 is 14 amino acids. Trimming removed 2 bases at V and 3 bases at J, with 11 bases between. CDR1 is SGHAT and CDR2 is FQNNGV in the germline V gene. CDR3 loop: CASSLNSAYYEQYF. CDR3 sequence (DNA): TGTGCCAGCAGCTTAAATAGCGCCTACTACGAGCAGTACTTC.

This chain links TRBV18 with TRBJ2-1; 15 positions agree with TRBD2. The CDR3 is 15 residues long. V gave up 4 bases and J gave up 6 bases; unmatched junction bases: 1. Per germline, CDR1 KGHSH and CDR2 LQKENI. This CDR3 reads CASSQGLAGGNEQFF. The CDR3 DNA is TGTGCCAGCTCACAGGGACTAGCGGGAGGCAATGAGCAGTTCTTC. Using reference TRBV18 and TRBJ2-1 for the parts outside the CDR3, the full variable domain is NAGVMQNPRHLVRRRGQEARLRCSPMKGHSHVYWYRQLPEEGLKFMVYLQKENIIDESGMPKERFSAEFPKEGPSILRIQQVVRGDSAAYFCASSQGLAGGNEQFFGPGTRLTVL.

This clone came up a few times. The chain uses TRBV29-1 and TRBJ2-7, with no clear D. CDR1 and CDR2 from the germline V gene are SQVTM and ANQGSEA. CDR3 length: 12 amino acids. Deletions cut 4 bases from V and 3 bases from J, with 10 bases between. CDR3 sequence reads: CSVVAIGYEQYF. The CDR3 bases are TGCAGCGTTGTAGCAATCGGCTACGAGCAGTACTTC.

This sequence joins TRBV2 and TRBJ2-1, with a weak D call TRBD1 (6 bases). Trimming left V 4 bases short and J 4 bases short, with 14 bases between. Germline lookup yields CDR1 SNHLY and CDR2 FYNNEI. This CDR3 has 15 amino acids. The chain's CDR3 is CASSVAGAEYNEQFF. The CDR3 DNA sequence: TGTGCCAGCAGTGTTGCAGGGGCCGAATACAATGAGCAGTTCTTC.

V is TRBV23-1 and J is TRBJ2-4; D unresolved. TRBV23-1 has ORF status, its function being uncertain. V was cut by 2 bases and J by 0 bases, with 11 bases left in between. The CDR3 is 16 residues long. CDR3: CASSQGGGVAKNIQYF. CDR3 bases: TGCGCCAGCAGTCAAGGTGGCGGAGTAGCCAAAAACATTCAGTACTTC.

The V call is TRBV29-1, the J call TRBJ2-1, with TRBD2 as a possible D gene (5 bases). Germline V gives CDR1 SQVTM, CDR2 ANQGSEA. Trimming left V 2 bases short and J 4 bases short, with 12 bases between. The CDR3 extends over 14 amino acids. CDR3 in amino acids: CSVELSSGYNEQFF. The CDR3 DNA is TGCAGCGTTGAATTGTCATCGGGGTACAATGAGCAGTTCTTC.

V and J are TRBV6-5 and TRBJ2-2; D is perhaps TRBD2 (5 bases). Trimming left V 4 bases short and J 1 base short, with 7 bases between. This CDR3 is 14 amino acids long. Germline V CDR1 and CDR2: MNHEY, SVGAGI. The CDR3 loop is CASSFGKNTGELFF. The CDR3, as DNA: TGTGCCAGCAGTTTCGGGAAGAACACCGGGGAGCTGTTTTTT.

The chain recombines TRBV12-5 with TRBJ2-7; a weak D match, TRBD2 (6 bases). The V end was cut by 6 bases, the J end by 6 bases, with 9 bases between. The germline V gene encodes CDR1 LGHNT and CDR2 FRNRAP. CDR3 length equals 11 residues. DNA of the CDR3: TGTGCTAGTGGCCTCGGGGGCGAGCAGTACTTC. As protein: CASGLGGEQYF.

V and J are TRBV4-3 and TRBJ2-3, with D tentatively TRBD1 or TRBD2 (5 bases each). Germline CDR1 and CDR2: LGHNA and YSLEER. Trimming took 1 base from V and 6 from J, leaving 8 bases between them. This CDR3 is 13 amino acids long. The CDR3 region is CASSQAWGDTQYF. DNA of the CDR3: TGCGCCAGCAGCCAAGCCTGGGGGGATACGCAGTATTTT.

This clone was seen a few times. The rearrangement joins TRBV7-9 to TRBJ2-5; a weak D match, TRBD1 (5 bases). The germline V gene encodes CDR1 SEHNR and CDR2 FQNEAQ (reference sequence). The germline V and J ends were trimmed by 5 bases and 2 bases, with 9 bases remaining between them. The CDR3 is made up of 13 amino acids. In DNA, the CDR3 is TGTGCCAGCAGCCCGACAGAGCAAGAGACCCAGTACTTC. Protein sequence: CASSPTEQETQYF. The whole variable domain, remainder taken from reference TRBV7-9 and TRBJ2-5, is DTGVSQNPRHKITKRGQNVTFRCDPISEHNRLYWYRQTLGQGPEFLTYFQNEAQLEKSRLLSDRFSAERPKGSFSTLEIQRTEQGDSAMYLCASSPTEQETQYFGPGTRLLVL.

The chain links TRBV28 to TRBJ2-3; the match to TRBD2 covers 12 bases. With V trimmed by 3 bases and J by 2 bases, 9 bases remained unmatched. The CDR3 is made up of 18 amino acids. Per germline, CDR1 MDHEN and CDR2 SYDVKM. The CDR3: CASSFGRLAGEYTDTQYF. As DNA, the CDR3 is TGTGCCAGCAGTTTTGGTCGACTAGCGGGGGAGTACACAGATACGCAGTATTTT.

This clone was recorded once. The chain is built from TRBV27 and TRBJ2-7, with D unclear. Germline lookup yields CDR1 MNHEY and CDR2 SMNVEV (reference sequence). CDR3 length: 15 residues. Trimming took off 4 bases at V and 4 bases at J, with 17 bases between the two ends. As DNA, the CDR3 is TGTGCCAGCAGTTCCTTTGACACCCGAGCTTACGAGCAGTACTTC. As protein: CASSSFDTRAYEQYF.

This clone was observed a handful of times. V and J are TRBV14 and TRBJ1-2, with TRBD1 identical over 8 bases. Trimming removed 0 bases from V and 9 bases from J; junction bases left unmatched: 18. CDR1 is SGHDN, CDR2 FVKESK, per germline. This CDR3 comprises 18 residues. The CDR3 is CASSQEFIRVEQGDSYTF. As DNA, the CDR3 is TGTGCCAGCAGCCAAGAGTTTATTCGCGTTGAACAGGGGGATAGCTACACCTTC.

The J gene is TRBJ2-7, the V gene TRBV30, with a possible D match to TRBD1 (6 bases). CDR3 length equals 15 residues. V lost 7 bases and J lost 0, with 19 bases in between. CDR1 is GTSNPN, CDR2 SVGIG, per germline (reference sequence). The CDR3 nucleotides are TGTGCCTCCCTGGGGGCAGGGCCAGCCTCCTACGAGCAGTACTTC. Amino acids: CASLGAGPASYEQYF.

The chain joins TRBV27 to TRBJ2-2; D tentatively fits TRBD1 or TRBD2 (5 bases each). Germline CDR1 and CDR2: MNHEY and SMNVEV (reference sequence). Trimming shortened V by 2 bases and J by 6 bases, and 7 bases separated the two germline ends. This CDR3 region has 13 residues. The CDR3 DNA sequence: TGTGCCAGCAGTTTAGGGACGTCCGGGGAGCTGTTTTTT. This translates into CASSLGTSGELFF.

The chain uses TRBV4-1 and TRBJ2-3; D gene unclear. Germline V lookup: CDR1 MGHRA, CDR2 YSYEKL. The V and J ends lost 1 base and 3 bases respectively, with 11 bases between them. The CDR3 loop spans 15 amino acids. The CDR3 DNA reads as TGCGCCAGCAGCCAAGTGACAACCTTAACAGATACGCAGTATTTT. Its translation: CASSQVTTLTDTQYF.

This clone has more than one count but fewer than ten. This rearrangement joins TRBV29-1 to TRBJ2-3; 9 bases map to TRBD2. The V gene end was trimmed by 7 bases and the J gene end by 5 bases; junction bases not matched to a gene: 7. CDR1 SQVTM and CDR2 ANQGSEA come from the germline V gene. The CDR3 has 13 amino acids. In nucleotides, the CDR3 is TGCAGCGCCCAAGCGGGAGGAGTAGATACGCAGTATTTT. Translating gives CSAQAGGVDTQYF.

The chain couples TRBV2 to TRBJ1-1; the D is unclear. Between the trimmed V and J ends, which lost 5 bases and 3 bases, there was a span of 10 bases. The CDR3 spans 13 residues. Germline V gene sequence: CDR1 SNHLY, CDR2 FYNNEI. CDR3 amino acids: CASSPRTYTEAFF. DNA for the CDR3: TGTGCCAGCAGTCCCCGGACGTACACTGAAGCTTTCTTT. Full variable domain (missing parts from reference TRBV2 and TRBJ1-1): EPEVTQTPSHQVTQMGQEVILRCVPISNHLYFYWYRQILGQKVEFLVSFYNNEISEKSEIFDDQFSVERPDGSNFTLKIRSTKLEDSAMYFCASSPRTYTEAFFGQGTRLTVV.

The CDR3 region is CSVDPTSRQSNYGYTF. The CDR3 DNA sequence: TGCAGCGTTGATCCCACCAGCCGACAGTCAAACTATGGCTACACCTTC. The chain uses TRBV29-1 and TRBJ1-2; perhaps TRBD1 as D (5 bases). The length of the CDR3 is 16 residues. Germline loops: CDR1 SQVTM, CDR2 ANQGSEA. V was trimmed by 3 bases and J by 2 bases, leaving 19 bases between them.

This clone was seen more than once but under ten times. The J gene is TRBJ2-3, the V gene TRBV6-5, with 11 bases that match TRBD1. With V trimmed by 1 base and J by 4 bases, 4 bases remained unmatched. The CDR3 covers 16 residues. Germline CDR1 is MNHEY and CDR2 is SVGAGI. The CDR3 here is CASSYFAGQGADTQYF. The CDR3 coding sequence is TGTGCCAGCAGTTACTTCGCGGGACAGGGGGCAGATACGCAGTATTTT.

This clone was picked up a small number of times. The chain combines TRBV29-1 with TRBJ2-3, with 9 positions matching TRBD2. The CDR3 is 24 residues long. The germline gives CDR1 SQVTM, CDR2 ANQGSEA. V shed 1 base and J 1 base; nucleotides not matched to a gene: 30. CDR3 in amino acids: CSVEGLRPTTSGPPRRGGTDTQYF. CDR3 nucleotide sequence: TGCAGCGTTGAAGGTCTCCGGCCCACCACTAGCGGGCCGCCGAGGAGAGGGGGCACAGATACGCAGTATTTT.

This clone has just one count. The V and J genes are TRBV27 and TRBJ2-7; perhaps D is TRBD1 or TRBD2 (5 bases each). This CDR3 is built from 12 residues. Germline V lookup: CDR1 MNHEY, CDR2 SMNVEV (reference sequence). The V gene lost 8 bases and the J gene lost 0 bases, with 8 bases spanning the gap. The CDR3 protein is CASGDASYEQYF. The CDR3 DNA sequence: TGTGCCAGCGGGGACGCCTCCTACGAGCAGTACTTC.